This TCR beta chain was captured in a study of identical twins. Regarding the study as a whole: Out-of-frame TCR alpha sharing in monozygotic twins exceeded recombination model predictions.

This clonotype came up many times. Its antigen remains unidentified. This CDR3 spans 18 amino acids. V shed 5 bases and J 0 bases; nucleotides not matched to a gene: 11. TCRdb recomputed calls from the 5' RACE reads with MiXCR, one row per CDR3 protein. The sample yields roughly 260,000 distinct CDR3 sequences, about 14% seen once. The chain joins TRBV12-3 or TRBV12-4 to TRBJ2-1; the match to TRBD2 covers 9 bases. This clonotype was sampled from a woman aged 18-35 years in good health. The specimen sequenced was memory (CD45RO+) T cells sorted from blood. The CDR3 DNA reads TGTGCCAGCAGTGCCGTAAGCCTTAGCGGGAGCTCCTACAATGAGCAGTTCTTC. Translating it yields CASSAVSLSGSSYNEQFF.